This T cell receptor beta chain was captured by sequencing in a study of blood T cell repertoires in COVID-19. The wider study: T cells, B-cell-depleted T cells, or PBMCs provided the cDNA or gDNA that served as material.

Original methodology: Estimation of nucleated cell counts relied on the amplification of reference gene primers. Generated by immunoSEQ multiplex PCR, the TCRdb table keeps only in-frame clones and is missing some. That table gives V, J and clone size, and the DNA gave D and trimming. The sample lists some 250,000 clones, around 81% occurring once. Only one count was recorded for this clone. The germline V and J ends were trimmed by 4 bases and 6 bases, with 13 bases remaining between them. The CDR3 has 14 residues. Germline CDR1 and CDR2: SGHKS and YYEKEE (reference sequence). The source of this sequence is a woman in her fifties or sixties with active or convalescent COVID-19. Source material: peripheral blood. This chain connects TRBV5-5 to TRBJ2-2; TRBD1 might be the D (6 bases). DNA of the CDR3: TGTGCCAGCAGCCAGGACAGATTCTCCGGGGAGCTGTTTTTT. Translated, it gives CASSQDRFSGELFF.